This T cell receptor (beta chain) was sequenced in a study of T-cell reconstitution after alpha-beta-depleted transplantation in children (dated by TCRdb to 2016 to 2017). At the level of the whole study: Using TCR repertoire profiling, the study quantitatively followed how T-cell immune reconstitution unfolded in children after TCRalphabeta/CD19-depleted allogeneic hematopoietic cell transplantation.

General findings and caveats noted by the study authors: The high TCRbeta diversity at day 60 in some patients was ascribed to recipient T cells and intrathymic progenitors that had survived conditioning. Over the following months the frequencies of hyperexpanded clones went down, and after one year T-cell counts and TCRbeta diversity were mostly credited to newly produced T cells. The apparently early recovery of alphabetaT-cell counts about two months after transplant reportedly depended on only several hundred rapidly expanded clones that came from non-depleted graft cells.

The CDR3 numbers 15 residues from cysteine through phenylalanine. Only the CDR3 DNA stays, 45 bases, in frame from base 1. Germline trimming: 5 bases from V, 4 bases from J; junction bases outside gene matches: 5. From a lookup of the germline V gene, CDR1 and CDR2 are SGHVS and FNYEAQ. At least ten counts were recorded for this clonotype. There is no known antigen for this receptor. Base qualities are not provided; no much larger clone lies one nucleotide away. What the treatment or condition label conveys for this sample: allogeneic hematopoietic cell transplantation with graft depleted of TCRalphabeta T cells and CD19 B cells. TCRalphabeta/CD19-depleted allogeneic hematopoietic cell grafts were given to the transplant recipients, all of whom were children. Library preparation used PCR. Sequencing relied on an Illumina HiSeq 2500. To normalize quantification of the TCRbeta repertoire, the TCR libraries were built with molecular barcoding that relied on unique molecular identifiers. TCRdb redid the processing of the public reads, applying fastp at Q25 and MiXCR, and retained in-frame beta chains. Merged by CDR3 protein, the rows form single entries marked with the most common genes and DNA. The table for this sample lists hundreds of thousands of distinct CDR3 sequences; approximately 13% of them were counted only once. The ten largest clones represent 2% to 2.5% of the sample.

This sequence was found in a male patient younger than 18 who had a stem cell transplant for acute myeloid leukemia, so the T cells may come from the graft donor. The specimen comprised PBMCs, mostly from graft donor cells, sampled 360 days after TCRalphabeta/CD19-depleted stem cell transplant. The rearrangement combines TRBV7-6 with TRBJ2-3, with 11 junctional bases fitting TRBD2. Read as DNA, the sequence is TGTGCCAGCAGCCGTACTAGCGGGAGTCCAGATACGCAGTATTTT. It specifies CASSRTSGSPDTQYF.